These 30 T cell receptor beta chains share one sample of origin, sequenced in a study of beta chain features in type 1 diabetes (dated by TCRdb to the late 2010s). For these TCRs, the target antigens are not known. Results the study describes overall, beyond this receptor: A moderate but significant shortening of TCRB CDR3 length was observed in type 1 diabetes patients in all four CD4+ subsets.

Library preparation used the immunoSEQ multiplex PCR assay. All of the isolated RNA was reverse transcribed with the High Capacity cDNA Reverse Transcription Kit, so expressed TCRB transcripts were sequenced. TCRdb obtained this table from immuneACCESS and retained in-frame rearrangements with V and J assigned. These tables miss some clones; where compared with another copy, unresolved V genes account for less than half of the shortfall, and the remainder is unexplained. For this sample there are around 310,000 clones; roughly 14% appear just once. In total, the top ten clones hold nearly 0.015% of the sample. Sequenced sample: naive CD4+ T cells from blood. The cell subset or site label on this specimen signifies: true naive CD4+ T cells. Source of these receptors: a woman aged 18 to 35 with type 1 diabetes.

This chain connects TRBV2 to TRBJ2-1; 7 bases are a match to TRBD1. Germline CDR1 reads SNHLY; CDR2 reads FYNNEI. The CDR3 loop spans 15 amino acids. J was trimmed by 2 bases and V by 6 bases; bases with no gene match: 7. The CDR3 DNA reads TGTGCCAGCAGCGAGACCAGGGGGACCTACAATGAGCAGTTCTTC. Residues: CASSETRGTYNEQFF.

This clone appeared a few times. V usage is TRBV14 and J usage is TRBJ2-1, with 7 bases matching TRBD2. CDR1 and CDR2 from the germline V gene are SGHDN and FVKESK. There are 15 residues in the CDR3. Germline trimming cut 4 bases from V and 0 bases from J; bases unmatched to any gene: 3. The CDR3 is CASSRAGTSYNEQFF. The DNA for the CDR3 is TGTGCCAGCAGCCGAGCGGGAACCTCCTACAATGAGCAGTTCTTC.

This clone was observed a handful of times. The chain combines TRBV7-9 with TRBJ1-1; TRBD1 is a possible D gene (5 bases). Looked up from germline, CDR1 is SEHNR and CDR2 is FQNEAQ (reference sequence). The germline V and J ends were trimmed by 4 bases and 5 bases, with 14 bases remaining between them. This CDR3 region has 14 residues. CDR3 region: CASSSSSGGTEAFF. The CDR3 coding sequence is TGTGCCAGCAGCTCCAGTTCCGGGGGGACTGAAGCTTTCTTT.

The chain recombines TRBV18 with TRBJ1-5; 7 bases line up with TRBD1. J lost 6 bases, V lost 4 bases, and 6 bases had no gene match. Germline CDR1 and CDR2: KGHSH and LQKENI. CDR3 length equals 14 residues. This chain's CDR3 is CASSLTGDVQPQHF. CDR3 nucleotide sequence: TGTGCCAGCTCACTCACAGGGGACGTTCAGCCCCAGCATTTT.

The table lists this clone with a few counts. The chain employs TRBV30 and TRBJ1-5; TRBD1 is a possible D gene (5 bases). CDR3 size: 13 residues. V lost 5 bases and J lost 4, with 12 bases in between. Germline loops: CDR1 GTSNPN, CDR2 SVGIG (reference sequence). The CDR3 protein is CAWHPGGNQPQHF. CDR3 DNA: TGTGCCTGGCATCCGGGGGGGAATCAGCCCCAGCATTTT.

V is TRBV6-6 and J is TRBJ1-5; TRBD1 agrees at 7 bases. The CDR3 consists of 13 residues. Trimming removed 6 bases from V and 10 bases from J; junction bases left unmatched: 9. Looked up from germline, CDR1 is MNHNY and CDR2 is SVGAGI (reference sequence). As DNA, the CDR3 is TGTGCCAGCAGAGAGACAGGGCCCCTACCCCAGCATTTT. It yields the protein CASRETGPLPQHF.

As concerns this clone: The sample has other DNA sequences that encode this CDR3 too. The J gene is TRBJ1-2, the V gene TRBV28; tentative D call: TRBD1 (5 bases). Trimming took 3 bases from V and 5 from J, leaving 7 bases between them. Germline V gene sequence: CDR1 MDHEN, CDR2 SYDVKM. The CDR3 length is 12 residues. CDR3 protein: CASSFRGYGYTF. CDR3 sequence (DNA): TGTGCCAGCAGTTTTCGGGGGTATGGCTACACCTTC.

A few counts support this clone. The CDR3: CASSLGRRDEQYF. The DNA for the CDR3 is TGTGCCAGCAGCCTGGGCAGGAGGGACGAGCAGTACTTC. This rearrangement joins TRBV7-9 to TRBJ2-7; D is possibly TRBD2 (6 bases). The CDR3 is 13 amino acids. Trimming removed 5 bases from V and 5 bases from J, with 13 bases in between. Germline CDR1 and CDR2: SEHNR and FQNEAQ (reference sequence).

This clone appeared a few times. V and J are TRBV5-1 and TRBJ2-7; 7 bases line up with TRBD1. CDR1 is SGHRS and CDR2 is YFSETQ in the germline V gene. The trim removed 4 bases at V and 6 bases at J, leaving 7 bases unmatched. CDR3 length equals 13 residues. This CDR3 reads CASSDGTVSEQYF. Here the CDR3 DNA reads TGCGCCAGCAGCGACGGGACAGTGAGCGAGCAGTACTTC.

The chain links TRBV28 to TRBJ2-1, with 9 bases fitting TRBD1. The CDR3 runs 18 residues. CDR1 is MDHEN, CDR2 SYDVKM, per germline. The J segment lost 0 bases and the V segment lost 6 bases, leaving 12 bases of the junction unmatched. CDR3 coding DNA: TGTGCCAGCAGGCCCGGGACAGGGTACCGTAGCTCCTACAATGAGCAGTTCTTC. It yields the protein CASRPGTGYRSSYNEQFF.

The gene calls are TRBV9 and TRBJ2-7; TRBD1 matches 10 bases. V lost 2 bases, J lost 4 bases, and 3 bases stayed unmatched. CDR3 length equals 14 residues. CDR1 and CDR2 from the germline V gene are SGDLS and YYNGEE. The CDR3 region has the DNA TGTGCCAGCAGCGTGGGACAGGGGTGGTACGAGCAGTACTTC. Amino acids: CASSVGQGWYEQYF.

J is TRBJ2-1 and V is TRBV5-6, with D possibly being TRBD2 (5 bases). CDR3 length: 14 amino acids. V was clipped by 3 bases and J by 4 bases, with 11 bases between them. Germline V lookup: CDR1 SGHDT, CDR2 YYEEEE. The CDR3 nucleotides read TGTGCCAGCAGCTCCCCCCGGACTTACAATGAGCAGTTCTTC. This gives the protein CASSSPRTYNEQFF.

V usage is TRBV30 and J usage is TRBJ2-2, with D possibly TRBD1 on 5 matching bases. The germline CDR1 and CDR2 sequences are GTSNPN and SVGIG (reference sequence). V was clipped by 3 bases and J by 6 bases, with 17 bases between them. The CDR3 is 15 amino acids. The CDR3 is CAWSGPWGTPGELFF. CDR3 sequence (DNA): TGTGCCTGGAGCGGTCCGTGGGGCACCCCCGGGGAGCTGTTTTTT.

The V gene is TRBV5-1, the J gene TRBJ2-5; possibly TRBD2 for D (5 bases). V was clipped by 2 bases and J by 5 bases, with 13 bases between them. This CDR3 has 14 amino acids. Germline assignment: CDR1 SGHRS and CDR2 YFSETQ. In DNA form, the CDR3 reads TGCGCCAGCAGCTTCGGGGAAAGATGGGAGACCCAGTACTTC. Its protein product is CASSFGERWETQYF.

The chain carries TRBV27 and TRBJ2-1; 9 bases are a match to TRBD1. The germline gives CDR1 MNHEY, CDR2 SMNVEV (reference sequence). The V and J ends lost 6 bases and 0 bases, in that order; junction bases with no gene match: 9. The CDR3 is 17 amino acids. The CDR3 sequence: CASSSQTGGISYNEQFF. The CDR3 nucleotides are TGTGCCAGCAGCTCCCAGACAGGGGGGATCTCCTACAATGAGCAGTTCTTC.

V gene TRBV30 combines with J gene TRBJ2-2, with D perhaps matching TRBD1 (5 bases). With 0 bases removed from V and 3 bases from J, the gap between germline ends came to 11 bases. The CDR3 contains 15 residues. Germline CDR1 GTSNPN, CDR2 SVGIG (reference sequence). CDR3 residues: CAWSVSGPHTGELFF. In DNA, the CDR3 is TGTGCCTGGAGTGTGTCAGGGCCGCACACCGGGGAGCTGTTTTTT.

The chain joins TRBV19 to TRBJ2-3; unclear D gene. The CDR3 sequence is 14 residues long. V lost 3 bases, J lost 2 bases, and 9 bases lay in between. Germline lookup yields CDR1 LNHDA and CDR2 SQIVND (reference sequence). The CDR3: CASSMTRITDTQYF. The CDR3 DNA reads TGTGCCAGTAGTATGACCAGGATCACAGATACGCAGTATTTT. The full variable domain, completed using reference TRBV19 and TRBJ2-3, is DGGITQSPKYLFRKEGQNVTLSCEQNLNHDAMYWYRQDPGQGLRLIYYSQIVNDFQKGDIAEGYSVSREKKESFPLTVTSAQKNPTAFYLCASSMTRITDTQYFGPGTRLTVL.

This clone was seen more than once but under ten times. CDR3: CSGTESTSYNEQFF. The CDR3 DNA follows: TGCAGCGGAACCGAATCCACTTCCTACAATGAGCAGTTCTTC. The chain employs TRBV29-1 and TRBJ2-1, with D unresolved. The CDR3 consists of 14 residues. Trimming cost V 7 bases and J 1 base, with 14 bases left between them. Germline CDR1 SQVTM, CDR2 ANQGSEA.

In its sample, this clone was seen a few times. Written as DNA, the CDR3 is TGCGCCAGCAGCCAAGATGAGACAGGCCTCTATGGCTACACCTTC. This gives the protein CASSQDETGLYGYTF. The chain combines TRBV4-3 with TRBJ1-2, with D possibly TRBD1 on 6 matching bases. Germline V gene sequence: CDR1 LGHNA, CDR2 YSLEER. Between the trimmed V and J ends, which lost 0 bases and 4 bases, there was a span of 12 bases. This CDR3 has 15 amino acids.

The chain recombines TRBV4-2 with TRBJ2-2; 11 bases agree with TRBD1. CDR3 size: 16 residues. Germline-derived CDR1 and CDR2 are LGHNA and YNFKEQ. The V segment lost 0 bases and the J segment 8 bases; nucleotides outside the gene matches: 5. CDR3: CASSQDGDRGMGELFF. CDR3 bases: TGTGCCAGCAGCCAAGACGGGGACAGGGGGATGGGGGAGCTGTTTTTT.

The V gene is TRBV28, the J gene TRBJ2-7; 13 bases agree with TRBD2. Germline loops: CDR1 MDHEN, CDR2 SYDVKM. The CDR3 totals 17 residues. With V trimmed by 6 bases and J by 0 bases, 8 bases remained unmatched. The DNA of the CDR3 is TGTGCCAGCAGCCAAACTAGCGGGAGGGGCTTCTCCTACGAGCAGTACTTC. Its protein is CASSQTSGRGFSYEQYF.

This clone has just a few counts. The same CDR3 is also encoded by other DNA sequences in this sample. The chain is built from TRBV5-1 and TRBJ2-5; the match to TRBD2 covers 11 bases. The CDR3 spans 15 residues. With V trimmed by 4 bases and J by 1 base, 3 bases remained unmatched. Germline V CDR1 and CDR2: SGHRS, YFSETQ. The CDR3, as DNA: TGCGCCAGCAGCCGTGGGACTAGCGGCCAAGAGACCCAGTACTTC. It is translated as CASSRGTSGQETQYF. The full variable domain, completed using reference TRBV5-1 and TRBJ2-5, is KAGVTQTPRYLIKTRGQQVTLSCSPISGHRSVSWYQQTPGQGLQFLFEYFSETQRNKGNFPGRFSGRQFSNSRSEMNVSTLELGDSALYLCASSRGTSGQETQYFGPGTRLLVL.

This clone appeared a few times. The rearrangement uses TRBV7-9 and TRBJ2-1, with 8 nucleotides matching TRBD1. V shed 8 bases, J shed 15 bases, and the junction held 6 bases outside the gene matches. The CDR3 is 10 amino acids. Looked up from germline, CDR1 is SEHNR and CDR2 is FQNEAQ (reference sequence). CDR3 in amino acids: CASQGTGRFF. The CDR3 region has the DNA TGTGCCAGCCAGGGGACAGGACGGTTCTTC. Full variable domain (remainder filled in from reference TRBV7-9 and TRBJ2-1): DTGVSQNPRHKITKRGQNVTFRCDPISEHNRLYWYRQTLGQGPEFLTYFQNEAQLEKSRLLSDRFSAERPKGSFSTLEIQRTEQGDSAMYLCASQGTGRFFGPGTRLTVL.

This chain joins TRBV18 and TRBJ2-5; TRBD2 aligns across 8 bases. Germline assignment: CDR1 KGHSH and CDR2 LQKENI. The V and J ends lost 3 bases and 1 base, in that order; junction bases with no gene match: 1. This CDR3 comprises 14 residues. DNA for the CDR3: TGTGCCAGCTCACCCGGGACTAGCCAAGAGACCCAGTACTTC. It encodes CASSPGTSQETQYF.

This clone has only one observation. This chain uses TRBV7-2 with TRBJ2-5; 10 nucleotides line up with TRBD1. CDR1 is SGHTA and CDR2 is FQGNSA in the germline V gene. V lost 4 bases, J lost 5 bases, and 7 bases stayed unmatched. CDR3 length equals 15 residues. CDR3 bases: TGTGCCAGCAGCTCTCGACAGGGGGCCAGGGAGACCCAGTACTTC. Protein sequence: CASSSRQGARETQYF.

This clone was counted between two and nine times. This sample includes further DNA sequences coding for the same CDR3. This chain joins TRBV9 and TRBJ1-1; D gene ambiguous. The CDR3 length is 13 residues. V was clipped by 0 bases and J by 1 base, with 4 bases between them. Looked up from germline, CDR1 is SGDLS and CDR2 is YYNGEE. For the CDR3, the DNA is TGTGCCAGCAGCGTAGACAGGAACACTGAAGCTTTCTTT. Amino acids: CASSVDRNTEAFF.

This clone was observed a few times. In DNA form, the CDR3 reads TGTGCCAGCAGCCCCCGGACAGGGAGGGTCGATGAGCAGTTCTTC. It specifies CASSPRTGRVDEQFF. The chain has TRBV14 and TRBJ2-1; D perhaps matches TRBD1 (8 bases). V lost 4 bases and J lost 8, with 18 bases in between. Germline V lookup: CDR1 SGHDN, CDR2 FVKESK. The length of the CDR3 is 15 residues.

This clone was observed a few times. The chain joins TRBV10-3 to TRBJ2-2, with a possible D match to TRBD1 (5 bases). Looked up from germline, CDR1 is ENHRY and CDR2 is SYGVKD. V dropped 0 bases and J dropped 1 base, with 9 bases sitting between them. The CDR3 is made up of 16 amino acids. CDR3 sequence: CAISESRGRNTGELFF. The CDR3 DNA is TGTGCCATCAGTGAGTCAAGGGGAAGGAACACCGGGGAGCTGTTTTTT.

CDR3 region: CASSARVVEANVLTF. DNA of the CDR3: TGTGCCAGCAGCGCCCGGGTTGTGGAGGCCAACGTCCTGACTTTC. The rearrangement uses TRBV7-9 and TRBJ2-6; D remains unclear. The V and J ends lost 5 bases and 6 bases respectively, with 14 bases between them. CDR1 and CDR2 (germline): SEHNR, FQNEAQ (reference sequence). The CDR3 spans 15 residues.

This clone has a handful of counts. Other DNA sequences within the sample encode an identical CDR3. The chain couples TRBV5-1 to TRBJ2-5; D uncertain. Deletions cut 3 bases from V and 2 bases from J, with 2 bases between. Germline lookup yields CDR1 SGHRS and CDR2 YFSETQ. The CDR3 is made up of 11 amino acids. The CDR3 DNA is TGCGCCAGCAGCTCGCAAGAGACCCAGTACTTC. Amino acids: CASSSQETQYF.